This T cell receptor (beta chain) was sequenced during a study of blood T cell repertoires in COVID-19. Study at large: Italy, Spain and the United States were the sources of the convalescent and acute COVID-19 samples. Sources were T cells, B-cell-depleted T cells, or PBMCs; the material itself was cDNA or gDNA.

V trimming: 6 bases; J trimming: 5 bases; junction bases outside the gene matches: 8. The V gene's germline CDR1 is MNHEY and CDR2 SVGAGI. This CDR3 is 15 amino acids long. Sequencing used immunoSEQ multiplex PCR; TCRdb keeps in-frame clones, though not all of them. The sample holds 140,000 or so clones, 70% to 90% seen once. This chain links TRBV6-5 with TRBJ1-4, with TRBD1 matching over 8 bases. This TCR was recovered from a woman aged 50 to 60 with acute or convalescent COVID-19. The sequenced material came from peripheral blood. The CDR3 DNA reads as TGTGCCAGCAGCAGGATGACAGGGGAAAATGAAAAACTGTTTTTT. It encodes CASSRMTGENEKLFF.